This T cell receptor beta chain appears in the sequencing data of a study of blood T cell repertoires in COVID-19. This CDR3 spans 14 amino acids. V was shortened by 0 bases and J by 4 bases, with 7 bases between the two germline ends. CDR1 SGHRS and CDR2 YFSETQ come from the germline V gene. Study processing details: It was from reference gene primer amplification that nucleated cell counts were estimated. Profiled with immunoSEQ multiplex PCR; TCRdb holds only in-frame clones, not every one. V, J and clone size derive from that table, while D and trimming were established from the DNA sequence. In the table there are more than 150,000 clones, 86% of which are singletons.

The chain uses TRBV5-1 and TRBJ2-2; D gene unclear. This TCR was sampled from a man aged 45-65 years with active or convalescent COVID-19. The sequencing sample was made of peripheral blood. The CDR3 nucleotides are TGCGCCAGCAGCTTGGGGGCTGGCACCGGGGAGCTGTTTTTT. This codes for CASSLGAGTGELFF.